The 22 T cell receptor beta chains below were found in one sample sequenced in a study of tumor-infiltrating lymphocytes in localized non-small cell lung cancer. Clones were sequenced by immunoSEQ multiplex PCR, and TCRdb holds only the in-frame ones, with some missing. The sample has 3,000 to 4,000 clones, 65% to 70% seen once; the top ten hold approximately 18%. Sequencing was done on a sample of uninvolved lung tissue not adjacent to the tumor. The receptors stem from a human donor with non-small cell lung cancer.

The chain carries TRBV18 and TRBJ1-6, with TRBD1 identical over 7 bases. CDR3 length equals 12 residues. The germline CDR1 and CDR2 sequences are KGHSH and LQKENI. The ends lost 4 bases at V and 10 bases at J; junction bases unmatched: 1. The CDR3 DNA reads as TGTGCCAGCTCACAAGGGGGCTCACCCCTCCACTTT. It encodes CASSQGGSPLHF.

This chain joins TRBV19 and TRBJ1-5, with D perhaps TRBD1 (5 bases). Germline CDR1 reads LNHDA; CDR2 reads SQIVND (reference sequence). This CDR3 comprises 13 residues. The V gene lost 4 bases and the J gene lost 5 bases, with 9 bases spanning the gap. The CDR3 DNA sequence: TGTGCCAGTAGTACCCTACAGGATCAGCCCCAGCATTTT. Translated, it gives CASSTLQDQPQHF.

This clone was counted a few times. V gene TRBV9 combines with J gene TRBJ2-2, with D possibly matching TRBD2 (6 bases). Germline-derived CDR1 and CDR2 are SGDLS and YYNGEE. The CDR3 covers 16 residues. The V end lost 2 bases, the J end lost 4 bases, and 15 bases lay between the germline ends. The CDR3, as DNA: TGTGCCAGCAGCGTTAAGGGTGGAGGGGTCACCGGGGAGCTGTTTTTT. Protein: CASSVKGGGVTGELFF. Variable domain in full (rest from reference TRBV9 and TRBJ2-2): DSGVTQTPKHLITATGQRVTLRCSPRSGDLSVYWYQQSLDQGLQFLIQYYNGEERAKGNILERFSAQQFPDLHSELNLSSLELGDSALYFCASSVKGGGVTGELFFGEGSRLTVL.

This clone is classed as large. The V call is TRBV15, the J call TRBJ1-5, with 8 bases aligning to TRBD1. V dropped 1 base and J dropped 11; count of bases not matched to a gene: 10. The CDR3 has 15 residues. The germline V gene has CDR1 LNHNV and CDR2 YYDKDF (reference sequence). The CDR3 spells CATSRVRTGSMTQHF. For the CDR3, the DNA is TGTGCCACCAGCAGAGTGCGGACAGGGTCCATGACCCAGCATTTT. The variable domain in full, completed from reference TRBV15 and TRBJ1-5, reads DAMVIQNPRYQVTQFGKPVTLSCSQTLNHNVMYWYQQKSSQAPKLLFHYYDKDFNNEADTPDNFQSRRPNTSFCFLDIRSPGLGDTAMYLCATSRVRTGSMTQHFGDGTRLSIL.

In its sample, this clone was seen once. This sequence joins TRBV10-3 and TRBJ2-7, with 8 nucleotides matching TRBD1. This CDR3 is 17 amino acids long. V lost 0 bases to trimming and J lost 3 bases; unmatched junction nucleotides: 10. Germline V lookup: CDR1 ENHRY, CDR2 SYGVKD. CDR3: CAISESKVWTGYYEQYF. In DNA, the CDR3 is TGTGCCATCAGTGAGTCGAAAGTTTGGACAGGGTACTACGAGCAGTACTTC.

The chain is built from TRBV6-5 and TRBJ2-2; unclear D gene. The germline gives CDR1 MNHEY, CDR2 SVGAGI. Trimming removed 5 bases from V and 4 bases from J, with 11 bases in between. The CDR3 sequence is 14 residues long. CDR3: CASSDRTGTGELFF. The CDR3 nucleotides are TGTGCCAGCAGTGACCGGACGGGCACCGGGGAGCTGTTTTTT.

The V gene is TRBV4-3, the J gene TRBJ1-4, with a tentative D call TRBD1 (5 bases). Trimming pared 4 bases from V and 1 base from J, leaving 13 bases between. The CDR3 runs 16 residues. CDR1 and CDR2 (germline): LGHNA, YSLEER. The CDR3 DNA reads TGCGCCAGCAGCCCGGGGTCGGGGGTAACTAATGAAAAACTGTTTTTT. Residues: CASSPGSGVTNEKLFF.

In this sample, this clone turned up once. The J gene is TRBJ1-3, the V gene TRBV6-6, with D tentatively TRBD1 (5 bases). V lost 7 bases, J lost 2 bases, and 15 bases lay in between. This CDR3 is built from 15 residues. The germline V gene encodes CDR1 MNHNY and CDR2 SVGAGI (reference sequence). The CDR3 here is CASKMTVSTGNTIYF. The DNA of the CDR3 is TGTGCCAGCAAGATGACAGTGTCAACTGGAAACACCATATATTTT.

The chain links TRBV4-1 to TRBJ2-3; 9 bases are a match to TRBD1. CDR3 size: 15 residues. Germline V CDR1 and CDR2: MGHRA, YSYEKL. The V segment lost 5 bases and the J segment 4 bases; nucleotides outside the gene matches: 7. DNA for the CDR3: TGCGCCAGCAGCGCGGGACAGGGTAACTCAGATACGCAGTATTTT. It yields the protein CASSAGQGNSDTQYF.

The chain employs TRBV29-1 and TRBJ2-1; 8 bases line up with TRBD2. Germline assignment: CDR1 SQVTM and CDR2 ANQGSEA. This CDR3 is 14 amino acids long. The junction had 10 bases not matched to a gene; V was cut back by 4 bases and J by 8 bases. The CDR3 DNA sequence: TGCAGCGTTGCGCTACGGGCCGGGGGGGATGAGCAGTTCTTC. This gives the protein CSVALRAGGDEQFF.

This chain joins TRBV5-5 and TRBJ2-5, with TRBD2 as a possible D gene (7 bases). Trimming shortened V by 1 base and J by 5 bases, and 15 bases separated the two germline ends. Germline V gene data show CDR1 as SGHKS and CDR2 as YYEKEE (reference sequence). This CDR3 region has 15 residues. The CDR3 DNA is TGTGCCAGCAGCTTGAACGTGGGGGGGCGGGAGACCCAGTACTTC. Protein: CASSLNVGGRETQYF.

The chain employs TRBV7-9 and TRBJ2-7; D perhaps matches TRBD1 (5 bases). The CDR3 loop spans 13 amino acids. The germline V gene encodes CDR1 SEHNR and CDR2 FQNEAQ (reference sequence). V was cut by 5 bases and J by 1 base, with 9 bases left in between. The CDR3 nucleotides read TGTGCCAGCAGCCCGACAGATTCCTACGAGCAGTACTTC. This gives the protein CASSPTDSYEQYF.

The chain combines TRBV6-6 with TRBJ2-5; D is uncertain. V lost 10 bases to trimming and J lost 5 bases, with 11 bases between them. In germline, CDR1 is MNHNY, CDR2 SVGAGI (reference sequence). This CDR3 contains 11 residues. CDR3 sequence: CAITNGETQYF. The CDR3 DNA reads TGTGCCATCACTAATGGGGAGACCCAGTACTTC.

The CDR3 DNA reads TGTGCCAGCAGCAAATTTTGGTGGAAGGGGGCTGACTCCTACAATGAGCAGTTCTTC. As protein: CASSKFWWKGADSYNEQFF. The V and J genes are TRBV21-1 and TRBJ2-1; TRBD1, the table's D call, was not compared with the DNA. TRBV21-1 is listed as a pseudogene. CDR3 length: 19 residues.

The chain carries TRBV11-2 and TRBJ1-5, with D perhaps matching TRBD1 (5 bases). Germline loops: CDR1 SGHAT, CDR2 FQNNGV. V was trimmed by 5 bases and J by 4 bases, leaving 9 bases between them. CDR3 size: 13 residues. CDR3 residues: CASSLDRNQPQHF. CDR3 sequence (DNA): TGTGCCAGCAGCCTCGACAGAAATCAGCCCCAGCATTTT.

The V and J genes are TRBV12-5 and TRBJ1-5, with 9 bases that match TRBD1. The CDR3 consists of 18 residues. The V gene's germline CDR1 is LGHNT and CDR2 FRNRAP. V was pared by 5 bases and J by 0 bases, with 11 bases of the junction left unmatched. This CDR3 is CASGPGQGTSYSNQPQHF. In DNA, the CDR3 is TGTGCTAGTGGTCCAGGACAGGGGACGTCGTATAGCAATCAGCCCCAGCATTTT.

The gene calls are TRBV5-6 and TRBJ2-4, with 8 bases fitting TRBD1. The CDR3 sequence is 17 residues long. The ends lost 3 bases at V and 0 bases at J; junction bases unmatched: 8. The germline V gene encodes CDR1 SGHDT and CDR2 YYEEEE. The CDR3 region has the DNA TGTGCCAGCAGCTCCGTAGGACAGGGACTAGCCAAAAACATTCAGTACTTC. Encoded protein: CASSSVGQGLAKNIQYF. Full variable domain (remainder filled in from reference TRBV5-6 and TRBJ2-4): DAGVTQSPTHLIKTRGQQVTLRCSPKSGHDTVSWYQQALGQGPQFIFQYYEEEERQRGNFPDRFSGHQFPNYSSELNVNALLLGDSALYLCASSSVGQGLAKNIQYFGAGTRLSVL.

The chain carries TRBV11-2 and TRBJ2-3; D uncertain. Germline loops: CDR1 SGHAT, CDR2 FQNNGV. Trimming pared 2 bases from V and 6 bases from J, leaving 6 bases between. This CDR3 has 12 residues. The chain's CDR3 is CASSLSADTQYF. CDR3 coding DNA: TGTGCCAGCAGCTTATCGGCGGATACGCAGTATTTT.

V is TRBV2 and J is TRBJ1-4, with D tentatively TRBD1 (5 bases). The CDR3 extends over 12 amino acids. Trimming cost V 9 bases and J 7 bases, with 12 bases left between them. The germline V gene encodes CDR1 SNHLY and CDR2 FYNNEI. CDR3 residues: CASLGRGEKLFF. For the CDR3, the DNA is TGTGCCAGTTTGGGACGTGGTGAAAAACTGTTTTTT.

The chain has TRBV19 and TRBJ2-6, with 8 bases matching TRBD1. Trimming cost V 6 bases and J 0 bases; bases outside gene matches: 7. Germline loops: CDR1 LNHDA, CDR2 SQIVND (reference sequence). The CDR3 has 17 residues. This chain's CDR3 is CASSGQGFSSGANVLTF. For the CDR3, the DNA is TGTGCCAGTAGCGGACAGGGCTTTAGCTCTGGGGCCAACGTCCTGACTTTC.

V and J are TRBV11-2 and TRBJ1-2; D is unresolved. Germline loops: CDR1 SGHAT, CDR2 FQNNGV. The CDR3 is made up of 14 amino acids. V was pared by 1 base and J by 1 base, with 7 bases between. The CDR3 bases are TGTGCCAGCAGCTTAGTGGGTTTTAACTATGGCTACACCTTC. This encodes CASSLVGFNYGYTF.

By share of the sample, this clone is medium-sized. The V call is TRBV6-5, the J call TRBJ1-5; TRBD1 is a possible D gene (6 bases). Trimming removed 10 bases from V and 0 bases from J, with 13 bases in between. This CDR3 region has 14 residues. Germline lookup yields CDR1 MNHEY and CDR2 SVGAGI. The CDR3 sequence is CATWTANSNQPQHF. In nucleotides, the CDR3 is TGTGCCACCTGGACAGCAAATAGCAATCAGCCCCAGCATTTT.